The text below deals with one TCR beta chain. This specimen comes from a study of CD8 T cells in Susac syndrome. The CD8+ and CD4+ T cells were isolated magnetically using a negative isolation approach, whereas the TEMRA cells were enriched by FACS. The RNA input was about 0.5 to 1 ug, and it was reverse transcribed with random hexamers. TCRdb re-called the immunoSEQ multiplex PCR reads with MiXCR, one entry per CDR3 protein. The repertoire holds roughly 200,000 distinct CDR3 sequences, with roughly 95% as singletons. CDR1 and CDR2 from the germline V gene are SQVTM and ANQGSEA. There are 14 residues in the CDR3. Between the trimmed V and J ends, which lost 0 bases and 0 bases, there was a span of 5 bases.

Material for sequencing was CD4+ T cells from PBMCs. The receptor was derived from a human donor in good health. The chain joins TRBV29-1 to TRBJ1-4; D uncertain. This CDR3 is CSVEEGPTNEKLFF. CDR3 bases: TGCAGCGTTGAAGAGGGTCCAACTAATGAAAAACTGTTTTTT.